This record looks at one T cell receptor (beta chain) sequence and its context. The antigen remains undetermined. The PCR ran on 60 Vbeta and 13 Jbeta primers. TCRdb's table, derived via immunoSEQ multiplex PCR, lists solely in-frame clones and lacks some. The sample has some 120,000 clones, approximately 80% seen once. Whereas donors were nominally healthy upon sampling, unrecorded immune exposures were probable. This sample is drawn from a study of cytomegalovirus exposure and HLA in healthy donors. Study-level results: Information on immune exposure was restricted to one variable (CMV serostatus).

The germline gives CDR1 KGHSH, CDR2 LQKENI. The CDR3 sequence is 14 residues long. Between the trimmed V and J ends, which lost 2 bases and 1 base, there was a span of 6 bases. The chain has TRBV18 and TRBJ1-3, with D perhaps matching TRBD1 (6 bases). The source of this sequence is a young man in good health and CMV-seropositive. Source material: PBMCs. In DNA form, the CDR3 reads TGTGCCAGCTCACCAACAGGGTCTGGAAACACCATATATTTT. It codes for CASSPTGSGNTIYF.